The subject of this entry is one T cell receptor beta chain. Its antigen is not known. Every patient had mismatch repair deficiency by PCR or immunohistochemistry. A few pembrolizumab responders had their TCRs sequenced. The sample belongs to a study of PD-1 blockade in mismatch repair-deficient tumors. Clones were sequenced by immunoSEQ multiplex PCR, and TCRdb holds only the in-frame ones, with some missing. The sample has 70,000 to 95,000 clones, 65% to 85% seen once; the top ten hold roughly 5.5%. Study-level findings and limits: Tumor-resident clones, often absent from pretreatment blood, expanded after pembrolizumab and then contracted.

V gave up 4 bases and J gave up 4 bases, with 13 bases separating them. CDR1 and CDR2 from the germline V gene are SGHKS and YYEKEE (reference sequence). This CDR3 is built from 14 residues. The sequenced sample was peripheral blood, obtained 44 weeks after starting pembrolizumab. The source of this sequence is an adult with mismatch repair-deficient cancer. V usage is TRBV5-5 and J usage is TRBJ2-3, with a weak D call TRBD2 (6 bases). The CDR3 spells CASSLGGAPDTQYF. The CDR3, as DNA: TGTGCCAGCAGCCTCGGCGGGGCGCCAGATACGCAGTATTTT.